This T cell receptor beta chain is from a study of blood T cell repertoires in COVID-19. The germline V gene encodes CDR1 WNHNN and CDR2 SYGVQD (reference sequence). The CDR3 has 12 amino acids. V lost 3 bases and J lost 5, with 8 bases in between. Original processing notes: Scientists estimated how many nucleated cells there were by amplifying reference gene primers. Assay: immunoSEQ multiplex PCR; the TCRdb copy retains only in-frame clones and omits some. V and J calls and clone size are those listed in that table; D and trimming were worked out from the DNA. The sample has some 310,000 clones, roughly 90% seen once; the top ten hold under 3.5%.

The clonotype comes from a woman under 40 with COVID-19, enrolled during active disease. This chain joins TRBV10-1 and TRBJ2-7; D unresolved. The sample comprised peripheral blood. This CDR3 reads CASSESLNEQYF. The CDR3 DNA sequence: TGCGCCAGCAGTGAATCCCTTAACGAGCAGTACTTC.